This is a list of T cell receptor beta chains from one sample in a study of Ad26.COV2.S vaccination and SARS-CoV-2 variants. TCRdb's table, derived via immunoSEQ multiplex PCR, lists solely in-frame clones and lacks some. Of 300,000 to 350,000 clones in the sample, approximately 86% were seen once. The sequenced sample was peripheral blood, obtained in a trial of Ad26.COV2.S vaccine versus placebo. The source is a person aged 18 to 59 who received the Ad26.COV2.S COVID-19 vaccine or a placebo. The CDR3 runs from the conserved cysteine through the conserved F or W. The order of the fields is J gene, V gene, D gene, clone size, CDR3 DNA, CDR3 protein. D genes are given only for firm matches. Size is stated for part of the rows, as once, few or many counts, or as a class when the clone is expanded.

TRBJ2-3,TRBV7-2,TRBD1,-,TGTGCCAGCAGCTTAGTCCAGGGGGCGTTTGATACGCAGTATTTT,CASSLVQGAFDTQYF
TRBJ2-2,TRBV5-1,-,-,TGCGCCAGTGCCGAAAGGGGGGCTTCTGCAATCGGCGCCGGGGAGCTGTTTTTT,CASAERGASAIGAGELFF
TRBJ1-1,TRBV25-1,-,-,TGTGCCAGCAGTGAAAGTCTCGGGGCTGGCATGAACACTGAAGCTTTCTTT,CASSESLGAGMNTEAFF
TRBJ1-1,TRBV21-1,-,-,TGTGCCAGCAGCAAAGGGGGGCCTAGACTGCACACTGAAGCTTTCTTT,CASSKGGPRLHTEAFF
TRBJ1-1,TRBV3-1/TRBV3-2,-,-,TGTGCCAGCAGCCCAAACGGACAGTTGAACACTGAAGCTTTCTTT,CASSPNGQLNTEAFF
TRBJ2-5,TRBV6-5,-,-,TGTGCCAGCAGTTACTCGTCTGAGGGGTGGACCCAGTACTTC,CASSYSSEGWTQYF
TRBJ1-1,TRBV10-1,-,-,TGCGCCAGCAGTGAACCCGAGACAGGCGACGGGACTGAAGCTTTCTTT,CASSEPETGDGTEAFF
TRBJ1-5,TRBV19,-,-,TGTGCCAGTAGTATGTGGGGCGGAAGCAATCAGCCCCAGCATTTT,CASSMWGGSNQPQHF
TRBJ1-5,TRBV2,-,-,TGTGCCAGCAGTGGACGGGGTCAGCCCCAGCATTTT,CASSGRGQPQHF
TRBJ1-1,TRBV7-2,TRBD1,-,TGTGCCAGCAGCTTACTCTTCGCAGGGGGGAACACTGAAGCTTTCTTT,CASSLLFAGGNTEAFF
TRBJ2-2,TRBV18,TRBD1,once,TGTGCCAGCTCAGATCTGACAGGGGGCCTGACCGGGGAGCTGTTTTTT,CASSDLTGGLTGELFF
TRBJ1-2,TRBV7-6,TRBD1,-,TGTGCCAGCAGCCAGGACAGGGGCTATGGCTACACCTTC,CASSQDRGYGYTF
TRBJ2-3,TRBV5-6,TRBD1,-,TGTGCCAGCAGCTTGGGACAGGGGGCTGATACGCAGTATTTT,CASSLGQGADTQYF
TRBJ1-6,TRBV7-2,-,-,TGTGCCAGCAGCCCTATTCGGGGGGCCCTCCACTTT,CASSPIRGALHF
TRBJ2-5,TRBV5-6,TRBD2,-,TGTGCCAGCAGCCCTGCGGGGGGGTCGGAGACCCAGTACTTC,CASSPAGGSETQYF
TRBJ1-6,TRBV11-2,TRBD1,once,TGTGCCAGCAGAACCGGGACAGGCATGAATTCACCCCTCCACTTT,CASRTGTGMNSPLHF
TRBJ1-6,TRBV5-6,-,once,TGTGCCAGCACCTTTGGCTCAGGGCGAAATTCACCCCTCCACTTT,CASTFGSGRNSPLHF
TRBJ1-2,TRBV30,-,-,TGTGCCTGGAGTCAAGGGACTCCTAACTATGGCTACACCTTC,CAWSQGTPNYGYTF
TRBJ1-5,TRBV4-1,-,-,TGCGCCAGCAGCCAGCAGACAGGATATCAGCCCCAGCATTTT,CASSQQTGYQPQHF
TRBJ2-3,TRBV2,-,-,TGTGCCAGCAGTGACCGGGGGTCCACAGATACGCAGTATTTT,CASSDRGSTDTQYF
TRBJ2-4,TRBV7-2,-,-,TGTGCCAGCAGCTTAGGTGGGGCAGGGCTAGCCAAAAACATTCAGTACTTC,CASSLGGAGLAKNIQYF
TRBJ1-4,TRBV9,-,few,TGTGCCAGCAAAGGACGGCGGGAGGAAAAACTGTTTTTT,CASKGRREEKLFF
TRBJ1-2,TRBV29-1,-,-,TGCAGCGTTGCCAGAGATGGAAACTATGGCTACACCTTC,CSVARDGNYGYTF
TRBJ1-1,TRBV11-2,-,-,TGTGCCAGCAGCTTACCCGGGAGGGGGGCTTTCTTT,CASSLPGRGAFF
TRBJ1-3,TRBV9,TRBD1,-,TGTGCCAGCAGCGTAGAGGGACAGGGGGCTGGAAACACCATATATTTT,CASSVEGQGAGNTIYF
TRBJ2-3,TRBV7-9,TRBD2,-,TGTGCCAGCAGCTTTAGCGGGGGAAGCACAGATACGCAGTATTTT,CASSFSGGSTDTQYF
TRBJ1-2,TRBV19,-,-,TGTGCCAGTAGTATATCAGGAAACTCTAACTATGGCTACACCTTC,CASSISGNSNYGYTF
TRBJ2-3,TRBV3-1/TRBV3-2,-,-,TGTGCCAGCAGCCACCTCAGGGGCGGGACGCAGTATTTT,CASSHLRGGTQYF
TRBJ1-1,TRBV6-5,TRBD1,-,TGTGCCAGTGATCAGGGGGCGAACACTGAAGCTTTCTTT,CASDQGANTEAFF
TRBJ1-2,TRBV10-3,-,-,TGTGCCATCAGTGACAGGGAGGATAACTATGGCTACACCTTC,CAISDREDNYGYTF
TRBJ1-4,TRBV5-1,TRBD1,-,TGCGCCAGCAGTGAAGGGACAGGTGGCGAAAAACTGTTTTTT,CASSEGTGGEKLFF
TRBJ1-1,TRBV4-1,TRBD1,-,TGCGCCAGCAGCCAACCCAGACAGGGGGCCGACACTGAAGCTTTCTTT,CASSQPRQGADTEAFF
TRBJ2-1,TRBV19,-,-,TGTGCCAGTACAAGGGGGATGGGGGGCTCCTACAATGAGCAGTTCTTC,CASTRGMGGSYNEQFF
TRBJ2-5,TRBV20-1,-,once,TGCAGTGCTAGTCGACGGATCCAAGAGACCCAGTACTTC,CSASRRIQETQYF
TRBJ2-7,TRBV6-5,-,-,TGTGCCAGCAAGAGAGACACTTCCTCCTACGAGCAGTACTTC,CASKRDTSSYEQYF
TRBJ1-1,TRBV10-3,-,-,TGTGCCATCAGTGAGTCTGGCAGGATAAGCGGTGAAGCTTTCTTT,CAISESGRISGEAFF
TRBJ2-7,TRBV7-2,-,-,TGTGCCAGCATGACTTACCGGCAGGGACCCTACGAGCAGTACTTC,CASMTYRQGPYEQYF
TRBJ2-7,TRBV7-2,-,few,TGTGCCAGCAGCTTTAGAGGCAGTGGATTCTACGAGCAGTACTTC,CASSFRGSGFYEQYF
TRBJ2-3,TRBV2,TRBD2,-,TGTGCCAGCAGTGGGGGACTAGCCGGGCCCACAGATACGCAGTATTTT,CASSGGLAGPTDTQYF
TRBJ1-1,TRBV6-5,-,once,TGTGCCAGCAGTTTACAACAGGGTGCGAACACTGAAGCTTTCTTT,CASSLQQGANTEAFF
TRBJ2-5,TRBV11-2,-,-,TGTGCCAGCAGCTTTGGGTCACAAGAGACCCAGTACTTC,CASSFGSQETQYF
TRBJ1-1,TRBV19,-,few,TGTGCCAGTAGTGCATCGGGACACCCAATGAACACTGAAGCTTTCTTT,CASSASGHPMNTEAFF
TRBJ1-4,TRBV5-4,TRBD1,once,TGTGCCAGCAGCTTGATGGACAGGCGCGCGACTAATGAAAAACTGTTTTTT,CASSLMDRRATNEKLFF
TRBJ2-1,TRBV19,TRBD2,-,TGTGCCAGTAGTATCGGGCCAGCGGGACCTTACAATGAGCAGTTCTTC,CASSIGPAGPYNEQFF
TRBJ2-7,TRBV7-2,-,-,TGTGCCAGCAGCGCAGGGATCTACGAGCAGTACTTC,CASSAGIYEQYF
TRBJ2-5,TRBV5-8,TRBD1,-,TGTGCCAGCAGCCCCGGACAGGGGAAGACCCAGTACTTC,CASSPGQGKTQYF
TRBJ2-2,TRBV12-5,-,-,TGTGCTAGTGCCCCGGGGTCGAACACCGGGGAGCTGTTTTTT,CASAPGSNTGELFF
TRBJ1-3,TRBV5-5,-,-,TGTGCCAGCAGCTCTGGTCGGGGCGGAACCTCTGGAAACACCATATATTTT,CASSSGRGGTSGNTIYF